Sequencing of this T cell receptor beta chain was carried out in a study of shared clonotypes between healthy human individuals (dated by TCRdb to 2020 to 2021). The study in broad terms: The cohort comprised two women and three men aged 18 to 49 years. Between about 0.94 and 8.9 billion PBMCs per donor were obtained by leukapheresis. The study deeply sequenced blood TCR repertoires of five healthy adults to estimate repertoire size and the extent of clonotype sharing between individuals. To increase sequencing depth and limit assay-specific biases, different laboratories used diverse techniques to prepare libraries and sequence TCR repertoires. For each donor, CD4 naive and CD4 memory were each given three plates, CD8 naive was given two plates, and CD8 memory was given one plate. Study-level results and caveats: Because the study included only a small number of donors, the genetic and exposure-history diversity represented was limited. Rarefaction of sorted-subset datasets indicated incomplete sequencing despite the large sequencing depth. When a handful of donors were compared, the shared fraction of clonotypes was about 5.5% for naive CD4, about 4% for naive CD8, 2% to 2.5% for memory CD4, and 0.4% for memory CD8. Sampling was restricted to blood, and TCR repertoires in tissues likely differ from the TCR repertoires found in blood. Compared with non-shared clonotypes, the clonotypes found in all four sorted-subset donors had higher generation probabilities. Estimated clonotype richness was generally larger for naive than for memory subsets. Based on pairwise subsampling, the degree of clonotype sharing among donors was expected to be affected by sequencing depth.

For this clone: Its specific antigen is unknown. It has no much larger one-base neighbor in the sample; base qualities were not kept.

TCR CDR3 regions were amplified from genomic DNA by multiplex PCR using the deep immunoSEQ assay. For each cell subset, the extracted genomic DNA was distributed evenly across all wells of several immunoSEQ 96-well plates, and each plate served as one replicate. Each replicate PCR for sorted subsets received about 200 ng genomic DNA, equal to tens of thousands of T cell genomes. The purified libraries were quantified using a Qubit 3.0 fluorometer, sized with a Bioanalyzer 2100, and then quantified again using the KAPA Library Quantification kit. Each immunoSEQ 96-well plate was sequenced on its own single-read 150-cycle Illumina NextSeq 550 flow cell. Per the authors' processing: Because the immunoSEQ output included only junctional sequences and no quality scores, the filtering could not be the same as the filtering used for full-length reads. Sequences were annotated with PyIR, a Python wrapper for IgBLAST v1.9, and V/J genes and CDR3 were assigned using IMGT germline references. Reads were removed for weak V/J assignments (E-value above 1e-6), missing CDR3, stop codons, out-of-frame junctions, or ambiguous translated residues. V3J clonotypes were defined as sequences sharing an identical inferred V gene, J gene, and CDR3 amino acid sequence. Percentage overlap between repertoires was computed as shared unique clonotypes divided by the size of the smaller repertoire. Richness of each repertoire was evaluated using RTK rarefaction, the Chao1 estimator, and Recon v2.1 estimates of unobserved clonotypes. Generation probabilities were computed with OLGA for all TCRbeta clonotypes obtained by the gDNA method from four donors. Held by TCRdb, this immuneACCESS table contains in-frame sequences only and omits some clones. Under half of the omission traces to an unresolved V gene where checked; the cause of the rest is unknown. The DNA was the basis for D and trimming; V, J and clone size are from that table. Present in this sample are over a million clones, about 96% of which were seen just once. The ten most abundant clones make up 0.95% to 1.5% of the sample.

The donors were healthy, HIV-negative adults who had no recently reported acute infections or vaccinations. All donors were Caucasian adults living in Nashville, Tennessee, USA. CD4+ T cells were enriched through magnetic negative selection, after which naive cells were positively selected on CD45RA and the remaining negative fraction served as the memory subset. Blood was collected by leukapheresis, and PBMCs were isolated by Ficoll-Histopaque density gradient centrifugation and then cryopreserved in liquid nitrogen vapor phase. Purity and quantity of every magnetically sorted T cell population were checked by analytical flow cytometry. From each sorted fraction, genomic DNA was isolated and quantified by UV absorbance on a Nanodrop 2000c. Sequencing was performed on naive CD4+ T cells sorted from blood. The cell subset or site label, read with the paper, signifies: CD45RA+ positively selected. The source of this sequence is a man younger than 40 in good health.

The DNA sequence is as follows: TGTGCCAGCAGTGGAAAGGCTGTGGGCAGGGACGCCTACGAGCAGTACTTC. Its amino acids are CASSGKAVGRDAYEQYF. The sequence links TRBV2 to TRBJ2-7, with the D segment possibly TRBD1 or TRBD2, each aligning over 5 bases. The CDR3 spans 17 residues, from the cysteine through the phenylalanine. Of the read, only the CDR3 DNA is kept; its 51 bases are in frame from base 1. V and J lose 4 bases and 2 bases, and a span of 21 bases separates them. Reading the germline V gene gives CDR1 SNHLY and CDR2 FYNNEI.